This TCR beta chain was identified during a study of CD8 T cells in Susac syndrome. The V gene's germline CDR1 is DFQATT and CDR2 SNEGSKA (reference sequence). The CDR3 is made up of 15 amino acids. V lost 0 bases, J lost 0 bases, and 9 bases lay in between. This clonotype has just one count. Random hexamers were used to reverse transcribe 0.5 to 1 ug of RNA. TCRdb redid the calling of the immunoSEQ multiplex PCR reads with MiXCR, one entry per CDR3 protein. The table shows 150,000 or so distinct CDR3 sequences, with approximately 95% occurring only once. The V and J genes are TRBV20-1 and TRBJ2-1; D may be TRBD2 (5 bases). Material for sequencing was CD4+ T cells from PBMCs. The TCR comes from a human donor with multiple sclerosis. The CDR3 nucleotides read TGCAGTGCTAGAGATCACCGGGGCTCCTACAATGAGCAGTTCTTC. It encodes CSARDHRGSYNEQFF.